The T cell receptor (beta chain) described here comes from a study of T cell responses to AZD1222 COVID-19 vaccine. The repertoire was sequenced with immunoSEQ multiplex PCR; TCRdb's copy has only in-frame clones and lacks some. This table has 180,000 or so clones, about 86% appearing once. As concerns this clone: Its matching antigen is unknown.

Trimming took 0 bases from V and 4 from J, leaving 15 bases between them. This CDR3 is 16 amino acids long. The germline gives CDR1 MNHEY, CDR2 SMNVEV (reference sequence). Whole-study findings and limits: Unmutated variant regions are reportedly the target of nearly half of TCRs that are spike-specific. White British donors predominated, females outnumbered males, and clonal diversity was possibly underestimated.

The sample here was peripheral blood, taken on day 0 of AZD1222 vaccination. This receptor was identified in an adult in good health. The chain uses TRBV27 and TRBJ1-2; tentative D call: TRBD1 (5 bases). This chain's CDR3 is CASSLSARGVGYGYTF. The CDR3 DNA reads TGTGCCAGCAGTTTATCGGCCCGGGGGGTGGGCTATGGCTACACCTTC.